This record covers a single TCR beta chain. The assay was immunoSEQ multiplex PCR, and TCRdb's table has in-frame clones only and misses some. The table lists about 380,000 clones, around 90% of them singletons. J lost 1 base, V lost 4 bases, and 5 bases had no gene match. The germline V gene has CDR1 LNHDA and CDR2 SQIVND (reference sequence). This CDR3 has 15 residues. The data stem from a study of blood T cell repertoires in COVID-19. All enrollees were about 18 to 89 years old and from about 25 US areas. Recovery among Cohort 3 donors was established by two negative PCRs, clearance, or symptom resolution.

The chain links TRBV19 to TRBJ1-1; TRBD1 matches at 8 bases. The sequencing input was PBMCs or T cells enriched from blood (not recorded which). This TCR was sampled from a woman in her late teens or twenties who had recovered from COVID-19. The CDR3 DNA is TGTGCCAGTAGTAAAACAGGGGGGGCGAACACTGAAGCTTTCTTT. The encoded protein is CASSKTGGANTEAFF.